This T cell receptor beta chain was documented in a study of shared clonotypes between healthy human individuals. Study donors comprised healthy, HIV-negative adults devoid of recent acute infection or vaccination. Into CD45RA+ naive and CD45RA-negative memory subsets, the CD4+ cells were split. A deep-level run was used for the assay. Only in-frame clones appear in the TCRdb table, and some are missing; sequencing was by immunoSEQ multiplex PCR. The sample holds over 850,000 clones, about four fifths seen once. This TCR was recovered from a man between 18 and 29 years old in good health. Some clones in this sample may be carry-over from other donors' samples. Sequenced sample: memory CD4+ T cells from PBMCs. The subset here: CD45RA-negative fraction.

DNA of the CDR3: TGTGCCAGCAGCTTAGTACGGAGCAGCGAGACCCAGTACTTC. This translates into CASSLVRSSETQYF. The chain combines TRBV7-9 with TRBJ2-5, with D unclear. The CDR3 is 14 residues long. Germline V gene data show CDR1 as SEHNR and CDR2 as FQNEAQ (reference sequence). Trimming pared 1 base from V and 5 bases from J, leaving 11 bases between.